Listed below are T cell receptor beta chains from one sample, sequenced in a study of technical replicates of blood from a few donors. Assay used: immunoSEQ multiplex PCR; TCRdb lists only in-frame clones, some missing. The profile shows some 70,000 clones, just under 95% of them singletons. What was sequenced was T cells isolated from PBMCs. The source is a human donor in good health. Each CDR3 is given with its conserved first and last residue. The D gene is left open where the match is weak. Not all rows give a size; the values are once, few, many and, for expanded clones, a class.

j_call: TRBJ2-1; v_call: TRBV29-1; clone_size: .; d_call: TRBD2; cdr3_nt: TGCAGCGTTACGACTAGCGGGAATAGTGAGCAGTTCTTC; cdr3_aa: CSVTTSGNSEQFF
j_call: TRBJ1-1; v_call: TRBV19; clone_size: .; d_call: TRBD1; cdr3_nt: TGTGCCAGTAAGGAGGGGGCAACTGAAGCTTTCTTT; cdr3_aa: CASKEGATEAFF
j_call: TRBJ2-1; v_call: TRBV5-1; clone_size: .; d_call: TRBD2; cdr3_nt: TGCGCCAGCAGCAAACTAGCGGACAATGAGCAGTTCTTC; cdr3_aa: CASSKLADNEQFF
j_call: TRBJ2-2; v_call: TRBV11-3; clone_size: .; d_call: TRBD2; cdr3_nt: TGTGCCAGCAGCTTACTAGCGGGCTACACCGGGGAGCTGTTTTTT; cdr3_aa: CASSLLAGYTGELFF
j_call: TRBJ1-5; v_call: TRBV6-5; clone_size: .; d_call: .; cdr3_nt: TGTGCCAGCAGCCCAAATAGCAATCAGCCCCAGCATTTT; cdr3_aa: CASSPNSNQPQHF
j_call: TRBJ2-2; v_call: TRBV11-2; clone_size: .; d_call: .; cdr3_nt: TGTGCCAGCAGCTCCTCTAAGTACACCGGGGAGCTGTTTTTT; cdr3_aa: CASSSSKYTGELFF
j_call: TRBJ2-5; v_call: TRBV10-3; clone_size: .; d_call: .; cdr3_nt: TGTGCCATCAGTGAGGCAGGGCAAGAGACCCAGTACTTC; cdr3_aa: CAISEAGQETQYF
j_call: TRBJ2-7; v_call: TRBV7-2; clone_size: .; d_call: TRBD1; cdr3_nt: TGTGCCAGCAGCTTACTAGGACAGGGGTCCGACGAGCAGTACTTC; cdr3_aa: CASSLLGQGSDEQYF
j_call: TRBJ2-1; v_call: TRBV15; clone_size: .; d_call: TRBD1; cdr3_nt: TGTGCCACCAGCAGGGAAGGTACAGGGGCGAGGGGAGATGAGCAGTTCTTC; cdr3_aa: CATSREGTGARGDEQFF
j_call: TRBJ2-3; v_call: TRBV5-8; clone_size: .; d_call: TRBD2; cdr3_nt: TGTGCCAGCAGCCAGGGACTAGCGGGAGGCCTAACCACAGATACGCAGTATTTT; cdr3_aa: CASSQGLAGGLTTDTQYF
j_call: TRBJ2-7; v_call: TRBV7-9; clone_size: .; d_call: TRBD2; cdr3_nt: TGTGCCAGCAGCTTATTCGGCGGGAGCACCTCCTACGAGCAGTACTTC; cdr3_aa: CASSLFGGSTSYEQYF
j_call: TRBJ2-1; v_call: TRBV9; clone_size: .; d_call: TRBD2; cdr3_nt: TGTGCCAGCAGCCTGAGCGGGAGATCCTACAATGAGCAGTTCTTC; cdr3_aa: CASSLSGRSYNEQFF
j_call: TRBJ1-2; v_call: TRBV11-2; clone_size: .; d_call: .; cdr3_nt: TGTGCCAGCAGCTTAGTGGACGGGGGTTATAACTATGGCTACACCTTC; cdr3_aa: CASSLVDGGYNYGYTF
j_call: TRBJ2-5; v_call: TRBV5-6; clone_size: .; d_call: .; cdr3_nt: TGTGCCAGCAGCTTAGGGGAGGGGGTTTTAAAGACCCAGTACTTC; cdr3_aa: CASSLGEGVLKTQYF
j_call: TRBJ2-3; v_call: TRBV2; clone_size: .; d_call: TRBD2; cdr3_nt: TGTGCCAGCAGTTGGCGGGAGGGCCTCACAGATACGCAGTATTTT; cdr3_aa: CASSWREGLTDTQYF
j_call: TRBJ2-7; v_call: TRBV10-3; clone_size: .; d_call: .; cdr3_nt: TGTGCCATCAGTGACGAGCGTTTTTACGAGCAGTACTTC; cdr3_aa: CAISDERFYEQYF
j_call: TRBJ2-1; v_call: TRBV15; clone_size: .; d_call: TRBD2; cdr3_nt: TGTGCCACCAGCAGAGCCGGCCTAGCGGGAGCTAATGAGCAGTTCTTC; cdr3_aa: CATSRAGLAGANEQFF
j_call: TRBJ2-5; v_call: TRBV2; clone_size: .; d_call: .; cdr3_nt: TGTGCCAGCACTTTTATTGGGGCAGGGGAGGAGACCCAGTACTTC; cdr3_aa: CASTFIGAGEETQYF
j_call: TRBJ1-4; v_call: TRBV19; clone_size: .; d_call: TRBD1; cdr3_nt: TGTGCCAGTAGTATACGACAGGGCGGGAATGAAAAACTGTTTTTT; cdr3_aa: CASSIRQGGNEKLFF
j_call: TRBJ2-2; v_call: TRBV11-2; clone_size: .; d_call: .; cdr3_nt: TGTGCCAGCAGGGCAGACAACGGGGAGCTGTTTTTT; cdr3_aa: CASRADNGELFF
j_call: TRBJ1-2; v_call: TRBV5-6; clone_size: .; d_call: .; cdr3_nt: TGTGCCAGCATCCCCAGGGATTCGCGCGGCTACACCTTC; cdr3_aa: CASIPRDSRGYTF
j_call: TRBJ1-1; v_call: TRBV18; clone_size: .; d_call: .; cdr3_nt: TGTGCCAGCTCGTCCACAGAGAACACTGAAGCTTTCTTT; cdr3_aa: CASSSTENTEAFF
j_call: TRBJ2-1; v_call: TRBV7-9; clone_size: .; d_call: TRBD2; cdr3_nt: TGTGCCAGCAGCTTAGCTGGACTAGTAATCGGGGCAGAGCAGTTCTTC; cdr3_aa: CASSLAGLVIGAEQFF
j_call: TRBJ1-3; v_call: TRBV4-2; clone_size: .; d_call: .; cdr3_nt: TGTGCCAGCAGCCTAAGTCGGGAAATCTCTGGAAACACCATATATTTT; cdr3_aa: CASSLSREISGNTIYF
j_call: TRBJ2-3; v_call: TRBV9; clone_size: .; d_call: .; cdr3_nt: TGTGCCAGCAGCGATAGGGACTTGTGGGGGGCAGATACGCAGTATTTT; cdr3_aa: CASSDRDLWGADTQYF
j_call: TRBJ1-1; v_call: TRBV5-1; clone_size: .; d_call: .; cdr3_nt: TGCGCCAGCAGCACTTCCGTGACGGAGAAGAACACTGAAGCTTTCTTT; cdr3_aa: CASSTSVTEKNTEAFF
j_call: TRBJ1-2; v_call: TRBV7-3; clone_size: once; d_call: TRBD1; cdr3_nt: TGTGCCAGCAGCCAAGGGACAGATTATGGCTACACCTTC; cdr3_aa: CASSQGTDYGYTF
j_call: TRBJ2-1; v_call: TRBV19; clone_size: .; d_call: .; cdr3_nt: TGTGCCAGTAGTTATAAGAGTGTCGGAGGGGCCCGGTCTTCTTACAATGAGCAGTTCTTC; cdr3_aa: CASSYKSVGGARSSYNEQFF
j_call: TRBJ2-7; v_call: TRBV6-5; clone_size: .; d_call: TRBD1; cdr3_nt: TGTGCCAAGCATTTCGACAGGGAAATCTCCTACGAGCAGTACTTC; cdr3_aa: CAKHFDREISYEQYF
j_call: TRBJ2-5; v_call: TRBV5-6; clone_size: .; d_call: .; cdr3_nt: TGTGCCAGCACCATTGCCTCAGGGTGGACCCAGTACTTC; cdr3_aa: CASTIASGWTQYF
j_call: TRBJ2-6; v_call: TRBV25-1; clone_size: .; d_call: .; cdr3_nt: TGTGCCAGCAGTGAATACAGCTCTGGGGCCAACGTCCTGACTTTC; cdr3_aa: CASSEYSSGANVLTF
j_call: TRBJ2-5; v_call: TRBV4-1; clone_size: .; d_call: TRBD2; cdr3_nt: TGCGCCAGCAGCCACCCGTTGGGACTAGCGGGAGCAGAGACCCAGTACTTC; cdr3_aa: CASSHPLGLAGAETQYF
j_call: TRBJ1-5; v_call: TRBV2; clone_size: .; d_call: TRBD1; cdr3_nt: TGTGCCACCACGGCCCAGGGGGGTCAGCCCCAGCATTTT; cdr3_aa: CATTAQGGQPQHF
j_call: TRBJ2-7; v_call: TRBV4-3; clone_size: .; d_call: TRBD1; cdr3_nt: TGCGCCAGCAGCCAGACACCGGGACAGGGCTACGAGCAGTACTTC; cdr3_aa: CASSQTPGQGYEQYF
j_call: TRBJ1-2; v_call: TRBV6-1; clone_size: .; d_call: .; cdr3_nt: TGTGCCAGCAGCAAACAGGGTAAAAGGGGCTACACCTTC; cdr3_aa: CASSKQGKRGYTF
j_call: TRBJ2-3; v_call: TRBV12-2; clone_size: .; d_call: .; cdr3_nt: TGTGCAAGTCGCTTAGCAGAGTTCTACACAGATACGCAGTATTTT; cdr3_aa: CASRLAEFYTDTQYF
j_call: TRBJ1-5; v_call: TRBV18; clone_size: .; d_call: .; cdr3_nt: TGTGCCAGCTCACCCCTCAGCAATCAGCCCCAGCATTTT; cdr3_aa: CASSPLSNQPQHF
j_call: TRBJ2-7; v_call: TRBV6-1; clone_size: .; d_call: TRBD2; cdr3_nt: TGTGCCAGCAGGGTCGTCCGGGACTACAACGAGCAGTACTTC; cdr3_aa: CASRVVRDYNEQYF
j_call: TRBJ2-3; v_call: TRBV11-1; clone_size: .; d_call: TRBD2; cdr3_nt: TGTGCCAGCAGCTCCCGGGAGGTTAGCGGGAGGGCCTCCCCAGATACGCAGTATTTT; cdr3_aa: CASSSREVSGRASPDTQYF
j_call: TRBJ2-7; v_call: TRBV30; clone_size: .; d_call: TRBD1; cdr3_nt: TGTGCCTGGAAGTGGGGGTCGGGACAGGTGATTTCCGAGCAGTACTTC; cdr3_aa: CAWKWGSGQVISEQYF
j_call: TRBJ2-1; v_call: TRBV5-1; clone_size: .; d_call: TRBD1; cdr3_nt: TGCGCCAGCAGCGGAGCACTCTCGGGACAGGGTGCCAATGAGCAGTTCTTC; cdr3_aa: CASSGALSGQGANEQFF